Here is one T cell receptor (beta chain) with its context. The germline V gene has CDR1 DFQATT and CDR2 SNEGSKA (reference sequence). CDR3 size: 11 residues. V lost 3 bases and J 8 bases, leaving 10 bases between the germline ends. This specimen comes from a study of blood T cell repertoires in COVID-19. Assay used: immunoSEQ multiplex PCR; TCRdb lists only in-frame clones, some missing. The repertoire holds 200,000 or so clones, 70% to 90% seen once, with 0.8% to 0.95% in the top ten. The receptor was isolated from a man between 60 and 70 years old with COVID-19, enrolled during active disease. Sequencing input: peripheral blood. The J gene is TRBJ1-2, the V gene TRBV20-1, with D tentatively TRBD1 (5 bases). CDR3 coding DNA: TGCAGTGCTAGCCGGCCAGGGGGCTACACCTTC. As protein: CSASRPGGYTF.